A selection of T cell receptor beta chains follows, all from one sample in a study of blood T cell repertoires in COVID-19. The protocol was immunoSEQ multiplex PCR, while the TCRdb copy is restricted to in-frame clones and leaves out a portion. The table includes hundreds of thousands of clones, more than 85% detected once. The material sequenced was PBMCs or T cells enriched from blood (not recorded which). The source of these receptors is a woman aged 25-40 years who had recovered from COVID-19. The CDR3 runs from the conserved cysteine through the conserved F or W. Each record gives: D gene, clone size, J gene, V gene, CDR3 protein, CDR3 DNA. D genes are given only for firm matches. Only some rows state a clone size, as once, few, many or a class for expanded clones.

d_call: -
clone_size: -
j_call: TRBJ1-1
v_call: TRBV9
cdr3_aa: CASSVDPDRNTEAFF
cdr3_nt: TGTGCCAGCAGCGTAGACCCCGACAGGAACACTGAAGCTTTCTTT

d_call: -
clone_size: -
j_call: TRBJ2-5
v_call: TRBV5-5
cdr3_aa: CASSLSPGLVHVWETQYF
cdr3_nt: TGTGCCAGCAGCTTGTCGCCAGGGCTGGTTCACGTGTGGGAGACCCAGTACTTC

d_call: -
clone_size: -
j_call: TRBJ2-7
v_call: TRBV2
cdr3_aa: CASSERGPGEGAAYEQYF
cdr3_nt: TGTGCCAGCAGTGAAAGGGGTCCAGGGGAAGGGGCCGCCTACGAGCAGTACTTC

d_call: TRBD1
clone_size: -
j_call: TRBJ2-1
v_call: TRBV18
cdr3_aa: CASSPQKRQGLSSYNEQFF
cdr3_nt: TGTGCCAGCTCACCCCAGAAGAGACAGGGCCTTAGCTCCTACAATGAGCAGTTCTTC

d_call: TRBD1
clone_size: -
j_call: TRBJ2-7
v_call: TRBV30
cdr3_aa: CAWSFWPRPGQGSYEQYF
cdr3_nt: TGTGCCTGGAGTTTCTGGCCCCGTCCGGGACAGGGTTCCTACGAGCAGTACTTC

d_call: -
clone_size: -
j_call: TRBJ2-7
v_call: TRBV15
cdr3_aa: CATSSSVNRDYYEQYF
cdr3_nt: TGTGCCACCAGCAGTTCCGTAAACAGGGATTACTACGAGCAGTACTTC

d_call: TRBD1
clone_size: -
j_call: TRBJ1-2
v_call: TRBV5-1
cdr3_aa: CASSPQTGQGLSIYTF
cdr3_nt: TGCGCCAGCAGCCCTCAAACGGGACAGGGTCTCTCAATCTACACCTTC

d_call: -
clone_size: -
j_call: TRBJ1-5
v_call: TRBV28
cdr3_aa: CASNRGGGNQPQHF
cdr3_nt: TGTGCCAGCAACAGAGGGGGGGGCAATCAGCCCCAGCATTTT

d_call: -
clone_size: -
j_call: TRBJ1-5
v_call: TRBV6-1
cdr3_aa: CASSEGRGVEQPQHF
cdr3_nt: TGTGCCAGCAGTGAAGGTCGCGGGGTTGAGCAGCCCCAGCATTTT

d_call: TRBD1
clone_size: -
j_call: TRBJ1-6
v_call: TRBV5-8
cdr3_aa: CASSSWTGDNSPLHF
cdr3_nt: TGTGCCAGCAGCTCTTGGACAGGGGATAATTCACCCCTCCACTTT

d_call: -
clone_size: -
j_call: TRBJ2-7
v_call: TRBV15
cdr3_aa: CATSQVQGIYEQYF
cdr3_nt: TGTGCCACCAGCCAGGTTCAGGGGATCTACGAGCAGTACTTC

d_call: TRBD1
clone_size: -
j_call: TRBJ2-5
v_call: TRBV29-1
cdr3_aa: CSVVVTGAQETQYF
cdr3_nt: TGCAGCGTTGTCGTAACAGGGGCGCAAGAGACCCAGTACTTC

d_call: -
clone_size: -
j_call: TRBJ1-2
v_call: TRBV7-2
cdr3_aa: CASSLDYNYGYTF
cdr3_nt: TGTGCCAGCAGCTTAGACTATAACTATGGCTACACCTTC

d_call: TRBD2
clone_size: -
j_call: TRBJ2-1
v_call: TRBV4-1
cdr3_aa: CASRLAPAGGAYNEQFF
cdr3_nt: TGCGCCAGCAGGCTTGCCCCAGCGGGGGGGGCCTACAATGAGCAGTTCTTC

d_call: -
clone_size: -
j_call: TRBJ1-3
v_call: TRBV18
cdr3_aa: CASSPNRRETDTIYF
cdr3_nt: TGTGCCAGCTCACCTAATCGCAGGGAAACGGACACCATATATTTT

d_call: -
clone_size: -
j_call: TRBJ1-3
v_call: TRBV6-5
cdr3_aa: CASRTGGSGNTIYF
cdr3_nt: TGTGCCAGCAGGACAGGAGGCTCTGGAAACACCATATATTTT

d_call: -
clone_size: -
j_call: TRBJ2-5
v_call: TRBV4-2
cdr3_aa: CASSQDGGAGETQYF
cdr3_nt: TGTGCCAGCAGCCAAGATGGGGGGGCCGGAGAGACCCAGTACTTC

d_call: TRBD2
clone_size: -
j_call: TRBJ2-7
v_call: TRBV7-9
cdr3_aa: CASSSTAGTSAYEQYF
cdr3_nt: TGTGCCAGCAGCTCCACCGCCGGGACTAGCGCCTACGAGCAGTACTTC

d_call: TRBD1
clone_size: -
j_call: TRBJ2-7
v_call: TRBV7-9
cdr3_aa: CASSSGDREYEQYF
cdr3_nt: TGTGCCAGCAGCTCAGGGGACAGGGAATACGAGCAGTACTTC

d_call: -
clone_size: -
j_call: TRBJ2-5
v_call: TRBV7-7
cdr3_aa: CASSLARGPQETQYF
cdr3_nt: TGTGCCAGCAGCTTAGCGCGAGGGCCCCAAGAGACCCAGTACTTC

d_call: -
clone_size: -
j_call: TRBJ2-1
v_call: TRBV14
cdr3_aa: CASSQDLLPTKEQFF
cdr3_nt: TGTGCCAGCAGCCAAGACCTTCTACCAACCAAGGAGCAGTTCTTC

d_call: -
clone_size: -
j_call: TRBJ1-5
v_call: TRBV5-8
cdr3_aa: CASSWGRDFTYSNQPQHF
cdr3_nt: TGTGCCAGCAGCTGGGGGAGGGATTTTACATATAGCAATCAGCCCCAGCATTTT

d_call: TRBD2
clone_size: few
j_call: TRBJ2-5
v_call: TRBV6-5
cdr3_aa: CASRLAGAVKTQYF
cdr3_nt: TGTGCCAGCAGGCTAGCGGGGGCGGTGAAGACCCAGTACTTC

d_call: TRBD2
clone_size: -
j_call: TRBJ2-3
v_call: TRBV24-1
cdr3_aa: CATSEELAGSTDTQYF
cdr3_nt: TGTGCCACCAGTGAAGAACTAGCGGGGAGCACAGATACGCAGTATTTT

d_call: TRBD1
clone_size: -
j_call: TRBJ2-7
v_call: TRBV3-1/TRBV3-2
cdr3_aa: CASAPGQGIYEQYF
cdr3_nt: TGTGCCAGCGCACCGGGACAGGGGATCTACGAGCAGTACTTC

d_call: -
clone_size: -
j_call: TRBJ2-7
v_call: TRBV12-3/TRBV12-4
cdr3_aa: CASSPIGAHEQYF
cdr3_nt: TGTGCCAGCAGCCCCATAGGGGCCCACGAGCAGTACTTC

d_call: -
clone_size: -
j_call: TRBJ2-3
v_call: TRBV5-1
cdr3_aa: CASSPLGTGTDTQYF
cdr3_nt: TGCGCCAGCAGCCCGTTAGGCACGGGTACAGATACGCAGTATTTT

d_call: TRBD2
clone_size: -
j_call: TRBJ2-1
v_call: TRBV29-1
cdr3_aa: CSVDASGIYNEQFF
cdr3_nt: TGCAGCGTTGACGCTAGCGGGATATACAATGAGCAGTTCTTC

d_call: -
clone_size: -
j_call: TRBJ2-2
v_call: TRBV28
cdr3_aa: CASSNPGIRELFF
cdr3_nt: TGTGCCAGCAGTAACCCCGGGATTAGGGAGCTGTTTTTT

d_call: -
clone_size: once
j_call: TRBJ2-7
v_call: TRBV6-2/TRBV6-3
cdr3_aa: CASSPGYSYEQYF
cdr3_nt: TGTGCCAGCAGCCCCGGTTACTCCTACGAGCAGTACTTC

d_call: -
clone_size: -
j_call: TRBJ2-3
v_call: TRBV6-1
cdr3_aa: CASSETSSDTQYF
cdr3_nt: TGTGCCAGCAGTGAAACTAGCTCGGATACGCAGTATTTT

d_call: -
clone_size: -
j_call: TRBJ1-3
v_call: TRBV6-1
cdr3_aa: CASSEIWGGTGNTIYF
cdr3_nt: TGTGCCAGCAGTGAAATTTGGGGGGGCACTGGAAACACCATATATTTT

d_call: TRBD1
clone_size: -
j_call: TRBJ1-6
v_call: TRBV19
cdr3_aa: CASSIRQGDSPLHF
cdr3_nt: TGTGCCAGTAGTATACGGCAGGGGGATTCACCCCTCCACTTT

d_call: TRBD1
clone_size: -
j_call: TRBJ1-5
v_call: TRBV7-8
cdr3_aa: CASSLLVDRGDQPQHF
cdr3_nt: TGTGCCAGCAGCTTGTTGGTCGACAGGGGGGATCAGCCCCAGCATTTT

d_call: TRBD1
clone_size: -
j_call: TRBJ1-3
v_call: TRBV19
cdr3_aa: CASSTTGGSGNTIYF
cdr3_nt: TGTGCCAGTAGTACTACAGGGGGCTCCGGAAACACCATATATTTT

d_call: TRBD2
clone_size: -
j_call: TRBJ2-1
v_call: TRBV30
cdr3_aa: CAWSVGSGWSNEQFF
cdr3_nt: TGTGCCTGGAGTGTAGGTAGCGGGTGGAGTAATGAGCAGTTCTTC

d_call: -
clone_size: -
j_call: TRBJ2-3
v_call: TRBV21-1
cdr3_aa: CASSIGTSSSTDTQYF
cdr3_nt: TGTGCCAGCAGCATAGGGACTTCTTCTAGCACAGATACGCAGTATTTT

d_call: -
clone_size: -
j_call: TRBJ2-2
v_call: TRBV3-1/TRBV3-2
cdr3_aa: CASQGQGFTGELFF
cdr3_nt: TGTGCCAGCCAAGGTCAGGGTTTCACCGGGGAGCTGTTTTTT

d_call: TRBD1
clone_size: -
j_call: TRBJ1-2
v_call: TRBV28
cdr3_aa: CASSLLGQYYGYTF
cdr3_nt: TGTGCCAGCAGTTTATTGGGACAGTACTATGGCTACACCTTC

d_call: TRBD1
clone_size: -
j_call: TRBJ1-3
v_call: TRBV7-9
cdr3_aa: CASSPGGRSSGNTIYF
cdr3_nt: TGTGCCAGCAGCCCAGGGGGACGGTCCTCTGGAAACACCATATATTTT

d_call: -
clone_size: -
j_call: TRBJ2-2
v_call: TRBV19
cdr3_aa: CASSHSGELFF
cdr3_nt: TGTGCCAGTAGTCACTCCGGGGAGCTGTTTTTT

d_call: -
clone_size: -
j_call: TRBJ2-7
v_call: TRBV2
cdr3_aa: CATRRGTSSYEQYF
cdr3_nt: TGTGCCACCCGACGGGGGACGAGCTCCTACGAGCAGTACTTC

d_call: TRBD1
clone_size: -
j_call: TRBJ1-2
v_call: TRBV10-3
cdr3_aa: CAISVTGTGDVGYTF
cdr3_nt: TGTGCCATCAGTGTCACCGGGACAGGTGATGTTGGCTACACCTTC

d_call: TRBD2
clone_size: -
j_call: TRBJ2-2
v_call: TRBV19
cdr3_aa: CASSVELLAGGNTGELFF
cdr3_nt: TGTGCCAGTAGTGTGGAATTACTAGCGGGGGGTAACACCGGGGAGCTGTTTTTT

d_call: TRBD1
clone_size: -
j_call: TRBJ2-6
v_call: TRBV28
cdr3_aa: CASGTGVPGANVLTF
cdr3_nt: TGTGCCAGTGGGACAGGGGTTCCTGGGGCCAACGTCCTGACTTTC

d_call: -
clone_size: once
j_call: TRBJ2-1
v_call: TRBV14
cdr3_aa: CASSQSRVRGYNEQFF
cdr3_nt: TGTGCCAGCAGCCAAAGTCGGGTTAGGGGTTACAATGAGCAGTTCTTC

d_call: TRBD1
clone_size: once
j_call: TRBJ2-7
v_call: TRBV6-2/TRBV6-3
cdr3_aa: CASSTGGLAEQYF
cdr3_nt: TGTGCCAGCAGTACAGGGGGATTGGCCGAGCAGTACTTC

d_call: TRBD1
clone_size: -
j_call: TRBJ1-2
v_call: TRBV19
cdr3_aa: CASSIPGQIYGYTF
cdr3_nt: TGTGCCAGTAGTATACCGGGACAGATCTATGGCTACACCTTC